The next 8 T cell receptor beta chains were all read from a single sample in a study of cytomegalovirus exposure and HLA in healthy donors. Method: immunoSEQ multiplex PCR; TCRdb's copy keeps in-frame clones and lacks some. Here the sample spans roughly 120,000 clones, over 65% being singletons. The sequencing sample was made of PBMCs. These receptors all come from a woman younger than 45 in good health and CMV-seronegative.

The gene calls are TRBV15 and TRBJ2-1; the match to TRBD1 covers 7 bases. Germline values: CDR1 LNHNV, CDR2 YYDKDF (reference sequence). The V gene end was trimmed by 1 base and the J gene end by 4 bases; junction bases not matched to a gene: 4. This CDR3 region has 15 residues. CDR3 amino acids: CATSRAGTEYNEQFF. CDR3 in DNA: TGTGCCACCAGCAGAGCCGGGACAGAGTACAATGAGCAGTTCTTC. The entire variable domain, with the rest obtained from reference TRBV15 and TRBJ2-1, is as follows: DAMVIQNPRYQVTQFGKPVTLSCSQTLNHNVMYWYQQKSSQAPKLLFHYYDKDFNNEADTPDNFQSRRPNTSFCFLDIRSPGLGDTAMYLCATSRAGTEYNEQFFGPGTRLTVL.

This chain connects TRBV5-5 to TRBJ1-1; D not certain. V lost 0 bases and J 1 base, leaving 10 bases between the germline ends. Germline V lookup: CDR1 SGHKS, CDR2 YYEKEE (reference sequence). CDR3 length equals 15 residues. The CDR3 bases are TGTGCCAGCAGCTTGGTGGGCAGTAAGAACACTGAAGCTTTCTTT. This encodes CASSLVGSKNTEAFF.

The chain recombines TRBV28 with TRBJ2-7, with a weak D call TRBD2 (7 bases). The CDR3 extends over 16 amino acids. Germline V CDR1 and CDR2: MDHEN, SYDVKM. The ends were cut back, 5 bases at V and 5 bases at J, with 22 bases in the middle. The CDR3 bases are TGTGCCAGCAGTCCCGACAGGACTAGGGGATTCGACGAGCAGTACTTC. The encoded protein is CASSPDRTRGFDEQYF. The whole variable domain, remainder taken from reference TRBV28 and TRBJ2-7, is DVKVTQSSRYLVKRTGEKVFLECVQDMDHENMFWYRQDPGLGLRLIYFSYDVKMKEKGDIPEGYSVSREKKERFSLILESASTNQTSMYLCASSPDRTRGFDEQYFGPGTRLTVT.

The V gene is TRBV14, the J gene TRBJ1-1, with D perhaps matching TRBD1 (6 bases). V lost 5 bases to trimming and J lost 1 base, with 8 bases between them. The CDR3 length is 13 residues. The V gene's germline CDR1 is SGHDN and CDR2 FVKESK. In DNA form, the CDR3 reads TGTGCCAGCAGCACGACAGGGAACACTGAAGCTTTCTTT. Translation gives CASSTTGNTEAFF.

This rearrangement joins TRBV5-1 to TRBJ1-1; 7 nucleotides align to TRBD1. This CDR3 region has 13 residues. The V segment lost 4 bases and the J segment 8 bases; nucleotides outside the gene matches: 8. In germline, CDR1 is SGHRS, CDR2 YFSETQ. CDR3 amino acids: CASSTNRGREAFF. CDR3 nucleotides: TGCGCCAGCAGCACCAACAGGGGTCGGGAAGCTTTCTTT.

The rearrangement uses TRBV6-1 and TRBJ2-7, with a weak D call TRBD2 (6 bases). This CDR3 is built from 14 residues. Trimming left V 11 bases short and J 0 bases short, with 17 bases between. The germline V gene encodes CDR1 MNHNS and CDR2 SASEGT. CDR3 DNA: TGTGCCTCTACTACGGGGGATCGCTCCTACGAGCAGTACTTC. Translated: CASTTGDRSYEQYF.

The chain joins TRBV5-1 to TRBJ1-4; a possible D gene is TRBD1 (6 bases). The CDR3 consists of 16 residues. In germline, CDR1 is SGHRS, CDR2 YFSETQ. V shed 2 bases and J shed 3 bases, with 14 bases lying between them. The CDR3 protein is CASSFTLTGPNEKLFF. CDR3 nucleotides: TGCGCCAGCAGCTTTACCCTTACAGGGCCTAATGAAAAACTGTTTTTT.

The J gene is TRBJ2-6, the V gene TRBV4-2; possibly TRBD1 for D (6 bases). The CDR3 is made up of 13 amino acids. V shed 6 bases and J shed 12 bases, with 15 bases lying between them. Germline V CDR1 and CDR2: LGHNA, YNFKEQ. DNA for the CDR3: TGTGCCAGCAGACCAACCGGACAGCCCGTCCTGACTTTC. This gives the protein CASRPTGQPVLTF.